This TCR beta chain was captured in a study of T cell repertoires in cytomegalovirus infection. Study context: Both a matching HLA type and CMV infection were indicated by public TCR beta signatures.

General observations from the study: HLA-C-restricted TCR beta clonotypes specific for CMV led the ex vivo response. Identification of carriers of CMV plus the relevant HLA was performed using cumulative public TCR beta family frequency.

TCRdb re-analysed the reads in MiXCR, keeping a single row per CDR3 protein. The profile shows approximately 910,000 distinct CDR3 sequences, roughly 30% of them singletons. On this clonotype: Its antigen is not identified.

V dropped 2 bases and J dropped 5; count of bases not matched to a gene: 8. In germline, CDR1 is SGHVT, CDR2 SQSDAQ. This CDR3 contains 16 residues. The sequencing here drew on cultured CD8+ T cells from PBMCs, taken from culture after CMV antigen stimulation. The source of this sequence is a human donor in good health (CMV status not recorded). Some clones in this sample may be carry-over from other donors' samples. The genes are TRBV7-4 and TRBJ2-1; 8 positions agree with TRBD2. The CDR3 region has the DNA TGTGCCAGCAGCTTAATCTCGGGGGGGTCCGACAATGAGCAGTTCTTC. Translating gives CASSLISGGSDNEQFF.